The clone carrying this T cell receptor (beta chain) was detected a few times. The data were taken from a study of T cells after yellow fever vaccination. Study-level information: EM, EMRA, CM and Tscm memory subsets were sorted using CD3, CD45RA, CCR7 and CD95. General study points: Contaminants from the bulk population, in the form of abundant clonotypes, could be found in FACS-sorted repertoires.

Making TCR cDNA involved 5'RACE template switching, which added UMIs and a universal primer site. TCRdb itself ran the 5' RACE reads through MiXCR, one entry per CDR3 protein. This table has 30,000 to 40,000 distinct CDR3 sequences, less than 8.5% appearing once. The receptor was isolated from a man aged 18-30 years who received the YFV17D yellow fever vaccine. This specimen was PBMCs, either bulk or a sorted T-cell subset (CD4+, CD8+, memory, or dextramer-sorted; not recorded which), taken on the day of the first yellow fever vaccination.

The CDR3 DNA follows: TGTGCCAGTAGCCGACAGGGGGCAATTGGAAGCTATGGCTACACCTTC. Translated: CASSRQGAIGSYGYTF. The chain joins TRBV19 to TRBJ1-2; TRBD1 agrees at 10 bases. CDR1 is LNHDA and CDR2 is SQIVND in the germline V gene (reference sequence). The CDR3 runs to 16 residues. Trimming removed 6 bases from V and 4 bases from J; junction bases left unmatched: 11. The entire variable domain, with the rest obtained from reference TRBV19 and TRBJ1-2, is as follows: DGGITQSPKYLFRKEGQNVTLSCEQNLNHDAMYWYRQDPGQGLRLIYYSQIVNDFQKGDIAEGYSVSREKKESFPLTVTSAQKNPTAFYLCASSRQGAIGSYGYTFGSGTRLTVV.